These T cell receptor beta chains were read from a single sample in a study of cytomegalovirus exposure and HLA in healthy donors. The protocol was immunoSEQ multiplex PCR, while the TCRdb copy is restricted to in-frame clones and leaves out a portion. The data show around 110,000 clones, about two thirds seen once. Sequencing input: PBMCs. The receptors stem from a boy aged 5-17 years in good health and CMV-seronegative. Each CDR3 is given with its conserved first and last residue. A D gene is named only where the DNA matches it firmly. Some rows mark clone size as missing; the rest say once, few, many or name a class of expanded clone.

- | 16 | TRBJ2-5 | TRBV6-1 | - | CASSELAGSDQETQYF | TGTGCCAGCAGTGAACTTGCAGGATCCGACCAAGAGACCCAGTACTTC
- | 15 | TRBJ2-1 | TRBV2 | TRBD2 | CASRLGSGALNEQFF | TGTGCCAGCAGACTCGGTAGCGGGGCCCTCAATGAGCAGTTCTTC
- | 14 | TRBJ1-2 | TRBV6-1 | - | CASSEITTSYGYTF | TGTGCCAGCAGTGAAATTACGACTAGCTATGGCTACACCTTC
- | 13 | TRBJ1-1 | TRBV9 | - | CASSAALTAEAFF | TGTGCCAGCAGCGCAGCCCTCACAGCTGAAGCTTTCTTT
- | 15 | TRBJ1-3 | TRBV5-4 | TRBD1 | CASREGTGKGNTIYF | TGTGCCAGCAGGGAGGGGACAGGGAAAGGAAACACCATATATTTT
- | 16 | TRBJ1-1 | TRBV4-1 | TRBD1 | CASSRIPGTGGHEAFF | TGCGCCAGCAGCCGGATCCCCGGGACAGGGGGGCATGAAGCTTTCTTT
- | 13 | TRBJ1-5 | TRBV19 | - | CASRNRVGQPQHF | TGTGCCAGTAGAAACAGGGTAGGACAGCCCCAGCATTTT
- | 16 | TRBJ1-5 | TRBV10-3 | TRBD1 | CAISPGQTLSNQPQHF | TGTGCCATCAGTCCGGGACAGACCCTTAGCAATCAGCCCCAGCATTTT
few | 13 | TRBJ1-2 | TRBV5-4 | - | CASSWDNNYGYTF | TGTGCCAGCAGCTGGGACAATAACTATGGCTACACCTTC
- | 17 | TRBJ1-3 | TRBV7-2 | - | CASSPNPGALSGNTIYF | TGTGCCAGCAGCCCAAATCCAGGGGCTCTCTCTGGAAACACCATATATTTT
- | 15 | TRBJ2-2 | TRBV10-3 | TRBD1 | CAISDQQGSGGELFF | TGTGCCATCAGTGACCAACAGGGGAGTGGCGGGGAGCTGTTTTTT
- | 15 | TRBJ1-5 | TRBV6-1 | - | CASSEQGRYNQPQHF | TGTGCCAGCAGTGAGCAGGGGAGATACAATCAGCCCCAGCATTTT
- | 13 | TRBJ1-1 | TRBV10-3 | - | CAISEGAKSEAFF | TGTGCCATCAGTGAAGGGGCTAAGTCTGAAGCTTTCTTT
- | 13 | TRBJ1-1 | TRBV30 | - | CAWSVAGTIEAFF | TGTGCCTGGAGTGTGGCGGGGACTATTGAAGCTTTCTTT
- | 15 | TRBJ1-6 | TRBV7-2 | - | CASSSTVVNNSPLHF | TGTGCCAGCAGCTCCACGGTCGTCAATAATTCACCCCTCCACTTT
- | 12 | TRBJ2-7 | TRBV25-1 | - | CASSDGYYEQYF | TGTGCCAGCAGTGACGGGTACTACGAGCAGTACTTC
- | 13 | TRBJ1-1 | TRBV7-3 | - | CASSPSLNTEAFF | TGTGCCAGCAGCCCCTCCCTGAACACTGAAGCTTTCTTT
- | 16 | TRBJ2-1 | TRBV27 | TRBD2 | CASSLLPGGHYNEQFF | TGTGCCAGCAGTTTATTGCCGGGGGGGCACTACAATGAGCAGTTCTTC
- | 13 | TRBJ1-2 | TRBV19 | - | CASSIRGSYGYTF | TGTGCCAGTAGTATACGAGGGTCCTATGGCTACACCTTC
few | 14 | TRBJ1-5 | TRBV11-2 | TRBD1 | CASSFGTGAQPQHF | TGTGCCAGCAGCTTCGGGACAGGGGCTCAGCCCCAGCATTTT
once | 15 | TRBJ2-5 | TRBV6-6 | - | CASTQGGVFQETQYF | TGTGCCAGCACCCAGGGCGGGGTATTCCAAGAGACCCAGTACTTC
once | 14 | TRBJ2-7 | TRBV28 | - | CASSLLADSYEQYF | TGTGCCAGCAGTTTATTAGCGGATTCCTACGAGCAGTACTTC
- | 12 | TRBJ1-1 | TRBV28 | - | CASSLPAAEAFF | TGTGCCAGCAGTTTACCCGCGGCTGAAGCTTTCTTT
- | 13 | TRBJ1-2 | TRBV5-1 | - | CASSLWQGYGYTF | TGCGCCAGCAGCTTATGGCAGGGTTATGGCTACACCTTC
- | 14 | TRBJ2-1 | TRBV27 | - | CASSLYGTHNEQFF | TGTGCCAGCAGTTTATATGGGACTCACAATGAGCAGTTCTTC
- | 13 | TRBJ2-7 | TRBV27 | - | CASSLSPSYEQYF | TGTGCCAGCAGTTTATCCCCCAGCTACGAGCAGTACTTC
- | 16 | TRBJ2-7 | TRBV28 | TRBD1 | CASSLASTGLRYEQYF | TGTGCCAGCAGTTTGGCCTCGACAGGGCTTCGGTACGAGCAGTACTTC
- | 16 | TRBJ2-1 | TRBV7-2 | - | CASSFLPRGSYNEQFF | TGTGCCAGCAGCTTTCTGCCGCGGGGCTCCTACAATGAGCAGTTCTTC
few | 18 | TRBJ2-3 | TRBV5-4 | TRBD1 | CASSQGGDRATITDTQYF | TGTGCCAGCAGCCAGGGGGGGGACAGGGCGACTATCACAGATACGCAGTATTTT
- | 16 | TRBJ1-5 | TRBV28 | TRBD1 | CASSLSARGLNQPQHF | TGTGCCAGCAGTTTAAGTGCCAGGGGGCTAAATCAGCCCCAGCATTTT
- | 11 | TRBJ1-2 | TRBV29-1 | - | CSVAREDGYTF | TGCAGCGTGGCTAGGGAGGATGGCTACACCTTC
- | 13 | TRBJ1-5 | TRBV9 | TRBD1 | CASGVQGNQPQHF | TGTGCCAGCGGCGTACAGGGGAATCAGCCCCAGCATTTT
- | 16 | TRBJ2-1 | TRBV7-8 | TRBD2 | CASSFSGDPTVNEQFF | TGTGCCAGCAGCTTTAGCGGGGACCCCACGGTTAATGAGCAGTTCTTC
- | 14 | TRBJ2-5 | TRBV6-6 | TRBD1 | CASIARGRQETQYF | TGTGCCAGCATCGCGAGGGGGCGCCAAGAGACCCAGTACTTC
- | 15 | TRBJ1-3 | TRBV6-1 | - | CASRTQSSSGNTIYF | TGTGCCAGCAGGACACAGTCAAGCTCTGGAAACACCATATATTTT
- | 11 | TRBJ2-7 | TRBV27 | - | CASGAGAEQYF | TGTGCCAGCGGGGCCGGCGCAGAGCAGTACTTC
few | 13 | TRBJ2-7 | TRBV6-5 | TRBD1 | CARSRDRTYEQYF | TGTGCCCGGAGCCGGGACAGGACCTACGAGCAGTACTTC
- | 16 | TRBJ2-6 | TRBV4-3 | - | CASSQNDNSGANVLTF | TGCGCCAGCAGCCAAAACGACAACTCTGGGGCCAACGTCCTGACTTTC
few | 16 | TRBJ1-2 | TRBV11-3 | TRBD1 | CASSLRAGGSDYGYTF | TGTGCCAGCAGCTTAAGGGCAGGGGGATCGGACTATGGCTACACCTTC
- | 16 | TRBJ2-4 | TRBV5-4 | - | CASSDRHLSGADIQYF | TGTGCCAGCAGCGACAGGCATCTATCAGGGGCGGACATTCAGTACTTC
- | 14 | TRBJ2-1 | TRBV25-1 | TRBD2 | CASSVTGGHNEQFF | TGTGCCAGCAGTGTCACGGGAGGGCACAATGAGCAGTTCTTC
- | 14 | TRBJ2-1 | TRBV7-8 | - | CASSLRVLRDEQFF | TGTGCCAGCAGCTTGCGGGTTTTGCGCGATGAGCAGTTCTTC
- | 17 | TRBJ1-6 | TRBV5-4 | TRBD1 | CASSLGGQLEINSPLHF | TGTGCCAGCAGCCTGGGGGGACAGTTAGAGATCAATTCACCCCTCCACTTT
- | 14 | TRBJ1-6 | TRBV2 | - | CASSGQESGSPLHF | TGTGCCAGCAGTGGACAGGAAAGTGGTTCACCCCTCCACTTT
- | 15 | TRBJ2-1 | TRBV28 | TRBD2 | CASSLGGRALDEQFF | TGTGCCAGCAGTTTAGGCGGGAGGGCCTTAGATGAGCAGTTCTTC
few | 12 | TRBJ1-4 | TRBV30 | - | CAWSQVNEKLFF | TGTGCCTGGAGTCAGGTTAATGAAAAACTGTTTTTT
few | 14 | TRBJ1-1 | TRBV6-5 | TRBD1 | CASSSGTGNTEAFF | TGTGCCAGCAGTTCGGGGACAGGGAACACTGAAGCTTTCTTT